A single sample gave rise to the 2 T cell receptor beta chains below, sequenced in a study of radiation and T cells in renal cell carcinoma. Time point in this sample: blood 2 weeks post-SBRT. Treatment denoted: 15 Gy SBRT to primary tumor, nephrectomy 4 weeks later. Sequencing was performed with immunoSEQ multiplex PCR; in TCRdb, only in-frame clones are kept and a portion is missing. The table shows roughly 150,000 clones, with roughly 87% occurring only once. Sequencing was performed on blood, taken from a patient whose treatment included radiotherapy and nephrectomy. These receptors came from a woman between 50 and 59 years old with renal cell carcinoma.

The V and J genes are TRBV4-1 and TRBJ1-1, with D tentatively TRBD1 (6 bases). V dropped 1 base and J dropped 4 bases, with 13 bases sitting between them. This CDR3 is 15 amino acids long. Germline V gives CDR1 MGHRA, CDR2 YSYEKL. CDR3 coding DNA: TGCGCCAGCAGCCAAGGCGACAGGAGGGCCACTGAAGCTTTCTTT. Protein: CASSQGDRRATEAFF.

The chain joins TRBV6-5 to TRBJ1-1; D is ambiguous. Per the germline V gene, CDR1 is MNHEY and CDR2 is SVGAGI. V was clipped by 8 bases and J by 3 bases, with 10 bases between them. This CDR3 contains 12 residues. The CDR3 is CASHGPYTEAFF. The DNA for the CDR3 is TGTGCCAGCCACGGGCCATACACTGAAGCTTTCTTT.